The present T cell receptor (beta chain) was sequenced within a study of beta chain features in type 1 diabetes. General study points: Among all four CD4+ subsets, Type 1 diabetes patients had TCRB CDR3s that were moderately but significantly shorter.

The table lists this clone with a few counts. Its antigen is unknown. Reverse transcribing all isolated RNA meant expressed TCRB transcripts were sequenced. TCRdb keeps only in-frame clones here, not all; method: immunoSEQ multiplex PCR. The data show some 660,000 clones, roughly an eighth seen once. The V segment lost 5 bases and the J segment 7 bases; nucleotides outside the gene matches: 8. The CDR3 extends over 14 amino acids. The germline V gene has CDR1 LNHDA and CDR2 SQIVND (reference sequence). The TCR sequence derives from a man aged 18 to 30 with type 1 diabetes. What was sequenced was naive CD4+ T cells from blood. V usage is TRBV19 and J usage is TRBJ2-5; 9 nucleotides align to TRBD1. CDR3 sequence reads: CASSPRTGVVTQYF. The CDR3 region has the DNA TGTGCCAGTAGTCCGAGGACAGGGGTTGTGACCCAGTACTTC.